These 12 T cell receptor beta chains originate from one sample sequenced in a study of blood T cell repertoires in COVID-19. Sequenced by immunoSEQ multiplex PCR; TCRdb stores in-frame clones only, minus some. The repertoire has more than 200,000 clones, more than 85% of them found once; the top ten carry about 1.6%. Sequences were obtained from PBMCs or T cells enriched from blood (not recorded which). The receptors stem from a woman aged 45-65 years who had recovered from COVID-19.

CDR3 residues: CATSRDPGQGKTEAFF. The CDR3 region has the DNA TGTGCCACCAGCAGAGATCCGGGACAGGGTAAAACTGAAGCTTTCTTT. This sequence joins TRBV15 and TRBJ1-1, with TRBD1 matching over 9 bases. There are 16 residues in the CDR3. J was trimmed by 5 bases and V by 0 bases; bases with no gene match: 7. The V gene's germline CDR1 is LNHNV and CDR2 YYDKDF (reference sequence).

The chain combines TRBV5-5 with TRBJ1-4; no definite D call. V lost 0 bases and J lost 10, with 19 bases in between. The CDR3 runs 16 residues. Germline assignment: CDR1 SGHKS and CDR2 YYEKEE (reference sequence). CDR3 in DNA: TGTGCCAGCAGCTTGGTTACAACCCCTAGAGGTGGAAAACTGTTTTTT. It translates to CASSLVTTPRGGKLFF.

This chain uses TRBV29-1 with TRBJ2-1; 9 nucleotides match TRBD2. The germline CDR1 and CDR2 sequences are SQVTM and ANQGSEA. There are 16 residues in the CDR3. V gave up 5 bases and J gave up 4 bases; unmatched junction bases: 12. The CDR3 coding sequence is TGCAGCGTTTACAGGATAGCGGGAGATGTTTACAATGAGCAGTTCTTC. This sequence encodes CSVYRIAGDVYNEQFF.

V and J are TRBV28 and TRBJ2-7, with D maybe TRBD1 (6 bases). V lost 8 bases and J 3 bases, leaving 8 bases between the germline ends. The CDR3 extends over 11 amino acids. Germline CDR1 and CDR2: MDHEN and SYDVKM. The CDR3 bases are TGTGCCAGCCAACAGGGCTACGAGCAGTACTTC. Its translation is CASQQGYEQYF.

The CDR3 here is CASSPPLTGLVSPLHF. The CDR3, as DNA: TGTGCCAGCAGTCCCCCATTGACAGGGTTAGTTTCACCCCTCCACTTT. The chain links TRBV28 to TRBJ1-6; 7 bases are shared with TRBD1. Germline CDR1 is MDHEN and CDR2 is SYDVKM. V was clipped by 5 bases and J by 9 bases; unmatched bases: 13. CDR3 length: 16 residues.

This clone was observed a handful of times. The chain couples TRBV18 to TRBJ1-6; TRBD1 is a possible D gene (6 bases). Trimming shortened V by 7 bases and J by 6 bases, and 7 bases separated the two germline ends. The CDR3 is 12 amino acids. Germline V lookup: CDR1 KGHSH, CDR2 LQKENI. The CDR3 spells CASWDTNSPLHF. The CDR3 DNA reads TGTGCCAGCTGGGACACTAATTCACCCCTCCACTTT. The variable domain in full, completed from reference TRBV18 and TRBJ1-6, reads NAGVMQNPRHLVRRRGQEARLRCSPMKGHSHVYWYRQLPEEGLKFMVYLQKENIIDESGMPKERFSAEFPKEGPSILRIQQVVRGDSAAYFCASWDTNSPLHFGNGTRLTVT.

The chain has TRBV7-2 and TRBJ2-1; TRBD2 matches 10 bases. V was clipped by 4 bases and J by 0 bases; unmatched bases: 6. Germline V gene lookup returns CDR1 SGHTA and CDR2 FQGNSA. CDR3 size: 17 residues. CDR3 coding DNA: TGTGCCAGCAGCTCGTCACCTAGCGGGAGCTCCTACAATGAGCAGTTCTTC. Encoded protein: CASSSSPSGSSYNEQFF.

This rearrangement joins TRBV28 to TRBJ1-1; D perhaps matches TRBD1 (6 bases). V was shortened by 5 bases and J by 9 bases, with 22 bases between the two germline ends. This CDR3 contains 15 residues. CDR1 and CDR2 (germline): MDHEN, SYDVKM. CDR3 amino acids: CASSKGLWGRNKAFF. CDR3 nucleotides: TGTGCCAGCAGTAAGGGGCTGTGGGGGCGGAATAAAGCTTTCTTT.

A few counts support this clone. CDR3 residues: CASSVQFNTEAFF. DNA for the CDR3: TGTGCCAGCAGTGTACAGTTCAACACTGAAGCTTTCTTT. The rearrangement links TRBV2 to TRBJ1-1; D gene ambiguous. The CDR3 runs to 13 residues. V was pared by 4 bases and J by 2 bases, with 8 bases between. Germline-derived CDR1 and CDR2 are SNHLY and FYNNEI.

V is TRBV2 and J is TRBJ2-1; 10 bases agree with TRBD2. The J segment lost 4 bases and the V segment lost 1 base, leaving 7 bases of the junction unmatched. Germline lookup yields CDR1 SNHLY and CDR2 FYNNEI. The CDR3 sequence is 17 residues long. Here the CDR3 DNA reads TGTGCCAGCAGTGAAGGGAGGACTAGCGGAGTGTACAATGAGCAGTTCTTC. Protein sequence: CASSEGRTSGVYNEQFF.

This chain joins TRBV7-2 and TRBJ2-3; 10 nucleotides match TRBD2. Germline lookup yields CDR1 SGHTA and CDR2 FQGNSA. Unmatched junction bases numbered 9, after V lost 7 bases and J lost 5 bases. This CDR3 is 15 amino acids long. The CDR3 spells CASTDSGRNEDTQYF. The CDR3 DNA reads as TGTGCCAGCACCGATAGCGGGAGGAATGAAGATACGCAGTATTTT.

The chain carries TRBV7-2 and TRBJ2-2, with TRBD2 matching over 14 bases. With V trimmed by 4 bases and J by 7 bases, 8 bases remained unmatched. The CDR3 sequence is 17 residues long. Germline lookup yields CDR1 SGHTA and CDR2 FQGNSA. CDR3 sequence reads: CASSWGLAGALSGELFF. The CDR3, as DNA: TGTGCCAGCAGCTGGGGACTAGCGGGAGCTCTGAGCGGGGAGCTGTTTTTT.